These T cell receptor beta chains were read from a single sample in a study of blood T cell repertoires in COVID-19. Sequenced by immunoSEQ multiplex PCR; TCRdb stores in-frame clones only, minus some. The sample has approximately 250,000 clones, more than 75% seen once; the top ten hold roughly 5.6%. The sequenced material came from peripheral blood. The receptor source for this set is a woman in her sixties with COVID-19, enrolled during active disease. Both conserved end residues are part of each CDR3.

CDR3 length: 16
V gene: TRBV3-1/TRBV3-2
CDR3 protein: CASSHGTGTSGNTIYF

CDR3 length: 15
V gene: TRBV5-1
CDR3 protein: CASSPGTGRGEKLFF

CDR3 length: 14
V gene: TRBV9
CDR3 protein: CASSVDPSGQPQHF

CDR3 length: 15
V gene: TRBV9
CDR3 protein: CASSAGLVGYNEQFF

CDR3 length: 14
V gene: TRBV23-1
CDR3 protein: CASSRTFRFYEQYF

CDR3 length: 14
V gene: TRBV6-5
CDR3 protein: CASNPTGSNQPQHF

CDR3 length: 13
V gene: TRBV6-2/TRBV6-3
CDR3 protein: CASSYFGQGEQYF

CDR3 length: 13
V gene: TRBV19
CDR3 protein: CASSQRSNSPLHF

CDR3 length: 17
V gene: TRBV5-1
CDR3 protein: CASSPLQAGGGTDTQYF

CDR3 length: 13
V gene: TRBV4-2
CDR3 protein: CASRGGSLYEQYF

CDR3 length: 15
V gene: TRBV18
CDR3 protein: CASSPGTGPNYGYTF

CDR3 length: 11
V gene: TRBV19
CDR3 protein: CASSMGEQAFF

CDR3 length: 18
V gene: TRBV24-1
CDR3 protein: CATSDPSQTGEEGEKLFF

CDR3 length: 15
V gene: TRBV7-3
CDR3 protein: CASSLIAGGNNVLTF

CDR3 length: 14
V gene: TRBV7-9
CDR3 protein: CASQGDRAGQPQHF

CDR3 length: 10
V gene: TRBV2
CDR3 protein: CASSKRDYTF

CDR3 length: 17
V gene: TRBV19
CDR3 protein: CATSLGGDFAGEAEQYF

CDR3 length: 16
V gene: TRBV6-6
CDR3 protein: CASSHDRGLGSRGYTF

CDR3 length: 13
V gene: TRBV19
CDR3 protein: CASSFTRGETQYF

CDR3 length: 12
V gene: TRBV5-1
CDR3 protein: CASTTGGETRYF

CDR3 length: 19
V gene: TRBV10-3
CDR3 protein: CAISGSRTGRGVTIGGYTF

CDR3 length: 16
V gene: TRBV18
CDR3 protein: CASSRKGTDGGNTIYF

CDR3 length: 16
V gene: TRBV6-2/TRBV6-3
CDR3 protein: CASTPQRLPSTDTQYF

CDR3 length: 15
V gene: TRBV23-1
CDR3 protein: CASSQANGGTDTQYF

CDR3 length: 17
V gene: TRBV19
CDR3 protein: CASSIPTTSGGDNEQFF

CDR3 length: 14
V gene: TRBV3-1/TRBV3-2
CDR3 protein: CASSQLTGTREQFF

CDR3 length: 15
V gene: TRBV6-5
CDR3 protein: CASRTSGQGIWGYTF

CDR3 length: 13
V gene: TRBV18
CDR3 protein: CASSPGQIYEQYF

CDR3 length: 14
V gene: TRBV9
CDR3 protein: CASSVTRAREGYTF

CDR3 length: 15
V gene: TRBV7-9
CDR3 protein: CASRRTPGKAYGYTF

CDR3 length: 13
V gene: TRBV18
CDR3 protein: CASSPIQDEKLFF

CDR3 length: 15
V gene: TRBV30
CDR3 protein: CAWSGGAGNTGELFF

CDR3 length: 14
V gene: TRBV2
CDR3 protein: CASSETRGNSPLHF

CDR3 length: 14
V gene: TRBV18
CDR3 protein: CASSPTTGNTEAFF

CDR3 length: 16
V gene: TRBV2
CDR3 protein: CASSRTGTASYNEQFF

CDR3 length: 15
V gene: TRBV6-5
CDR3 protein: CASSYSGTGGEKLFF

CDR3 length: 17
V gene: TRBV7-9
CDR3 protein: CASSLGAGRPSGNTIYF

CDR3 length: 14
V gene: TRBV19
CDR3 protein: CASKTGTRDQPQHF

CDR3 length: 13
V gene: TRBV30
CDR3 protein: CAWSGDSNSPLHF

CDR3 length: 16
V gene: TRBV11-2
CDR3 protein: CASSFRLRGRYNEQFF

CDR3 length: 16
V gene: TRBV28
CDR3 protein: CASSLPGQGVRQPQHF

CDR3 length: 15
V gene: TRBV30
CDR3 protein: CAWRRGTAWNYGYTF

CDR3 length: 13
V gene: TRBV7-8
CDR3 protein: CASSSISGTEAFF

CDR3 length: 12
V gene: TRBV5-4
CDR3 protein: CASSFSSYEQYF

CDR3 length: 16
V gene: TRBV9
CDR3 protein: CASSVAPTGQGYEQYF